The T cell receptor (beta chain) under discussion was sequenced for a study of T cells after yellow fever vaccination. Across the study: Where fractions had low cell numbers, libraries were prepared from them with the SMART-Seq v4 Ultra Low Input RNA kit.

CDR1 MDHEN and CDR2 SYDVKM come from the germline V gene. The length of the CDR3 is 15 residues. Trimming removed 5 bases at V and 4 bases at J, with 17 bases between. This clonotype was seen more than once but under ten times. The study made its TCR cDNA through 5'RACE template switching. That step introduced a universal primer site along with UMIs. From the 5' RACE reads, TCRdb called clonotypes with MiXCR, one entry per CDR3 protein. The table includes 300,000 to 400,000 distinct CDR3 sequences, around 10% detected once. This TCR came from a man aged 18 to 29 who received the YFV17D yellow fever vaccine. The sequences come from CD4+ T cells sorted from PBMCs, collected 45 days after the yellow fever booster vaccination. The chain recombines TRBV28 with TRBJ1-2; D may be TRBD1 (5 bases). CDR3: CASSPQGPLSYGYTF. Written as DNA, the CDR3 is TGTGCCAGCAGTCCGCAGGGTCCCCTATCCTATGGCTACACCTTC.